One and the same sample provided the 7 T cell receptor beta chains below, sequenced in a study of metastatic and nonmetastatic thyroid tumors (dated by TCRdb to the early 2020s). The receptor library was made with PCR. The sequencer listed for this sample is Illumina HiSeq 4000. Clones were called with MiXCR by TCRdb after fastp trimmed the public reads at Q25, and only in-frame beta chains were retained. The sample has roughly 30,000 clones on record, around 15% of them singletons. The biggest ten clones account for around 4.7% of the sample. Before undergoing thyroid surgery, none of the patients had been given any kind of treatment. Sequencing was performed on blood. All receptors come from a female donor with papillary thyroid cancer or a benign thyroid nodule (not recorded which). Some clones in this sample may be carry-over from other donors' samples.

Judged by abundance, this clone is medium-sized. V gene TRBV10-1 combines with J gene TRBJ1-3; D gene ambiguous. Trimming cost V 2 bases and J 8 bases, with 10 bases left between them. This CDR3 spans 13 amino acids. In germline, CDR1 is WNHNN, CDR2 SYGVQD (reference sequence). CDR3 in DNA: TGCGCCAGCAGTGAGAGCTTGCTGGACACCATATATTTT. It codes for CASSESLLDTIYF.

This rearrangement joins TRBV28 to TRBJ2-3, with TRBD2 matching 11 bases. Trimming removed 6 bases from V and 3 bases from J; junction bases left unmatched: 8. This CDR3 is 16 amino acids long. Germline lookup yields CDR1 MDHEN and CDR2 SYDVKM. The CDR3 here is CASRKTSGARTDTQYF. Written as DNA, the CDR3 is TGTGCCAGCAGAAAGACTAGCGGGGCGCGGACAGATACGCAGTATTTT.

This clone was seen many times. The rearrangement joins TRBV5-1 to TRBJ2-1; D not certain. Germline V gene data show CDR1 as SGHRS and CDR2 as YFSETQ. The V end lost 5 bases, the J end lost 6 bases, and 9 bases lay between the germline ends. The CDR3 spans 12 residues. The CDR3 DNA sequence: TGCGCCAGCAGGATAACGTCCAATGAGCAGTTCTTC. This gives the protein CASRITSNEQFF.

In DNA, the CDR3 is TGTGCCACCAGTTACGAGGGACAGTCCTACGAGCAGTACTTC. It is translated as CATSYEGQSYEQYF. The V gene is TRBV15, the J gene TRBJ2-7; TRBD1 matches 7 bases. Germline CDR1 LNHNV, CDR2 YYDKDF (reference sequence). V was clipped by 6 bases and J by 1 base; unmatched bases: 6. This CDR3 comprises 14 residues.

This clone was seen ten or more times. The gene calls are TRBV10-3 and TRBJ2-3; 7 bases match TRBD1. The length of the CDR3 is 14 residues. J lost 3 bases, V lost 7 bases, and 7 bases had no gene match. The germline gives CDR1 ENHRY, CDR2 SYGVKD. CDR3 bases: TGTGCCATCATGAAACAGGGGATTACAGATACGCAGTATTTT. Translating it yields CAIMKQGITDTQYF.

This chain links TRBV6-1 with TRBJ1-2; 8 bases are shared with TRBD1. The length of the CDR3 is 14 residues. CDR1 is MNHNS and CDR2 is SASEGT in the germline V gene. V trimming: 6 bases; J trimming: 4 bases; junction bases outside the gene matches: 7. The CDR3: CASRQGVLSYGYTF. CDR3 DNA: TGTGCCAGCAGACAGGGGGTCCTAAGCTATGGCTACACCTTC.

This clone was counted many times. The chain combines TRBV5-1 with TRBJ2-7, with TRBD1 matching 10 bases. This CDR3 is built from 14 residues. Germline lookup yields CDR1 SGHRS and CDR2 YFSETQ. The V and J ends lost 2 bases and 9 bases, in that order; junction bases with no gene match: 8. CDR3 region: CASSLRDRGDGQYF. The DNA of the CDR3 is TGCGCCAGCAGCTTAAGGGACAGGGGAGACGGGCAGTACTTC.